This is a list of T cell receptor beta chains from one sample in a study of shared clonotypes between healthy human individuals. The protocol was immunoSEQ multiplex PCR, while the TCRdb copy is restricted to in-frame clones and leaves out a portion. The table shows approximately 1.5 million clones, with roughly 98.5% occurring only once. Sequencing was carried out using naive CD4+ T cells sorted from blood. Every receptor here comes from a man aged 25 to 45 in good health. CDR3s include the opening cysteine and the closing phenylalanine or tryptophan. D genes are given only for firm matches. Where a row states a size, it is once, few, many or the class of an expanded clone; other rows omit it.

abundance: NA; d_gene: NA; v_gene: TRBV7-8; CDR3aa: CASSLILSAYNEQFF
abundance: NA; d_gene: NA; v_gene: TRBV20-1; CDR3aa: CSAKDYPRQYF
abundance: NA; d_gene: NA; v_gene: TRBV5-1; CDR3aa: CASSLDDYSNQPQHF
abundance: NA; d_gene: TRBD2; v_gene: TRBV7-6; CDR3aa: CASSLEKSASGSLYEQYF
abundance: NA; d_gene: NA; v_gene: TRBV7-6; CDR3aa: CASSLEWGGNTEAFF
abundance: once; d_gene: NA; v_gene: TRBV7-8; CDR3aa: CASSLPGQPMRGYTF
abundance: NA; d_gene: TRBD1; v_gene: TRBV12-5; CDR3aa: CASGFGTGGETQYF
abundance: NA; d_gene: NA; v_gene: TRBV7-2; CDR3aa: CASSPTAGTTYEQYF
abundance: NA; d_gene: TRBD2; v_gene: TRBV11-2; CDR3aa: CASSSLRGRTGELFF
abundance: NA; d_gene: TRBD1; v_gene: TRBV19; CDR3aa: CASSPGTGKGPNQPQHF
abundance: once; d_gene: NA; v_gene: TRBV5-1; CDR3aa: CASSREGLGVTEAFF
abundance: NA; d_gene: TRBD2; v_gene: TRBV5-1; CDR3aa: CASSVTGLATGVVGTDTQYF
abundance: NA; d_gene: NA; v_gene: TRBV9; CDR3aa: CASSVGSQPYEQYF
abundance: NA; d_gene: TRBD1; v_gene: TRBV4-1; CDR3aa: CASSHRTGINQPQHF
abundance: NA; d_gene: NA; v_gene: TRBV7-2; CDR3aa: CASSLGGSHESQYF
abundance: NA; d_gene: NA; v_gene: TRBV5-1; CDR3aa: CASSLADGSNEQFF
abundance: once; d_gene: NA; v_gene: TRBV2; CDR3aa: CASRAGPLHYYEQYF
abundance: NA; d_gene: TRBD2; v_gene: TRBV6-1; CDR3aa: CASSALSGSSNEQFF
abundance: NA; d_gene: NA; v_gene: TRBV18; CDR3aa: CASSPNIQDEQFF
abundance: once; d_gene: TRBD2; v_gene: TRBV7-2; CDR3aa: CASSLAAGGSSYEQYF
abundance: NA; d_gene: NA; v_gene: TRBV7-2; CDR3aa: CASGNNEQFF
abundance: few; d_gene: NA; v_gene: TRBV7-9; CDR3aa: CASSRGNYGYTF
abundance: NA; d_gene: NA; v_gene: TRBV15; CDR3aa: CATSRDRGQETQYF
abundance: NA; d_gene: TRBD2; v_gene: TRBV6-5; CDR3aa: CASSYLGLADYNEQFF
abundance: NA; d_gene: TRBD2; v_gene: TRBV9; CDR3aa: CASSVGFPDPRLAPSYNEQFF
abundance: once; d_gene: TRBD2; v_gene: TRBV5-1; CDR3aa: CASSQGTSGLTDTQYF
abundance: NA; d_gene: NA; v_gene: TRBV5-1; CDR3aa: CASSLAWGFTRYEQYF
abundance: NA; d_gene: NA; v_gene: TRBV6-4; CDR3aa: CASSDRVRTLNTGELFF
abundance: NA; d_gene: TRBD2; v_gene: TRBV28; CDR3aa: CASQSGISSGGNNEQFF
abundance: NA; d_gene: TRBD2; v_gene: TRBV11-3; CDR3aa: CASSLDYGGDSDTQYF
abundance: NA; d_gene: TRBD2; v_gene: TRBV7-9; CDR3aa: CASSLGRTSRRRTNNEQFF
abundance: NA; d_gene: NA; v_gene: TRBV9; CDR3aa: CASSDTQNTEAFF
abundance: NA; d_gene: TRBD2; v_gene: TRBV10-1; CDR3aa: CASSDTGGSRGEQYF
abundance: NA; d_gene: NA; v_gene: TRBV5-4; CDR3aa: CASSFDSSSYNEQFF
abundance: NA; d_gene: NA; v_gene: TRBV7-9; CDR3aa: CASSLAGDGNQPQHF
abundance: NA; d_gene: NA; v_gene: TRBV9; CDR3aa: CASSVGGSPSGSYNEQFF
abundance: NA; d_gene: NA; v_gene: TRBV18; CDR3aa: CASSPPNPSTDTQYF
abundance: NA; d_gene: TRBD1; v_gene: TRBV11-2; CDR3aa: CASSFGQGAGGYTF
abundance: NA; d_gene: NA; v_gene: TRBV28; CDR3aa: CASSFWAGPNEKLFF